The 10 T cell receptor beta chains below were found in one sample sequenced in a study of Ad26.COV2.S vaccination and SARS-CoV-2 variants. Treatment given: 15 to 20 received Ad26.COV2.S at low or high dose, single or two shots; roughly 5 received placebo; per-sample allocation not given. It was on day 63 after the first vaccine or placebo injection that samples were taken. Sequenced by immunoSEQ multiplex PCR; TCRdb stores in-frame clones only, minus some. The table records hundreds of thousands of clones, more than 85% of them present only once. This specimen was peripheral blood, taken in a trial of Ad26.COV2.S vaccine versus placebo. These receptors originate from a person aged 18-65 years who received the Ad26.COV2.S COVID-19 vaccine or a placebo.

J is TRBJ2-1 and V is TRBV4-3, with 9 bases identical to TRBD2. After removal of 1 base from V and 4 bases from J, the junction contained 14 bases not matched to a gene. Germline V CDR1 and CDR2: LGHNA, YSLEER. CDR3 length: 19 amino acids. The CDR3 loop reads CASSQGSGRGGSLYNEQFF. The CDR3 region has the DNA TGCGCCAGCAGCCAAGGATCGGGGCGGGGGGGCTCCCTTTACAATGAGCAGTTCTTC.

The rearrangement links TRBV5-6 to TRBJ2-7; D uncertain. The CDR3 is 13 amino acids. Germline loops: CDR1 SGHDT, CDR2 YYEEEE. Trimming took off 1 base at V and 0 bases at J, with 5 bases between the two ends. DNA of the CDR3: TGTGCCAGCAGCTTGACGTTCTCCTACGAGCAGTACTTC. Translating gives CASSLTFSYEQYF.

The genes are TRBV28 and TRBJ2-6; 9 nucleotides match TRBD1. The CDR3 extends over 20 amino acids. V lost 2 bases and J lost 2; bases outside the gene matches: 13. The V gene's germline CDR1 is MDHEN and CDR2 SYDVKM. CDR3 DNA: TGTGCCAGCAGTTTACCCTACCAAGGGGACAGGGAAACTGGGGCCAACGTCCTGACTTTC. As protein: CASSLPYQGDRETGANVLTF.

A word on this clone: The sample has other DNA sequences that encode this CDR3 too. This rearrangement joins TRBV28 to TRBJ2-7, with D hard to call. Germline CDR1 MDHEN, CDR2 SYDVKM. This CDR3 region has 12 residues. Trimming removed 5 bases from V and 3 bases from J, with 8 bases in between. The CDR3 nucleotides are TGTGCCAGCAGTCCCTCCAGCTACGAGCAGTACTTC. It specifies CASSPSSYEQYF.

V is TRBV7-3 and J is TRBJ2-3, with D uncertain. The CDR3 contains 13 residues. V gave up 3 bases and J gave up 6 bases, with 10 bases separating them. Germline CDR1 is SGHTA and CDR2 is FQGTGA. This CDR3 reads CASSLLTADTQYF. The DNA of the CDR3 is TGTGCCAGCAGCTTGTTGACGGCGGATACGCAGTATTTT.

This clone was observed once. The chain is built from TRBV15 and TRBJ2-1; TRBD2 matches 13 bases. The CDR3 is 15 residues long. The trim removed 5 bases at V and 13 bases at J, leaving 11 bases unmatched. CDR1 is LNHNV and CDR2 is YYDKDF in the germline V gene (reference sequence). CDR3 region: CATSSRWTSGSFQFF. The CDR3 DNA sequence: TGTGCCACCAGCTCGCGATGGACTAGCGGGAGCTTCCAGTTCTTC. Filled out from reference TRBV15 and TRBJ2-1, the complete variable domain reads DAMVIQNPRYQVTQFGKPVTLSCSQTLNHNVMYWYQQKSSQAPKLLFHYYDKDFNNEADTPDNFQSRRPNTSFCFLDIRSPGLGDTAMYLCATSSRWTSGSFQFFGPGTRLTVL.

The chain employs TRBV28 and TRBJ2-6; tentatively, D is TRBD1 (5 bases). V was cut by 7 bases and J by 0 bases, with 13 bases left in between. In germline, CDR1 is MDHEN, CDR2 SYDVKM. CDR3 size: 16 residues. The CDR3 DNA reads as TGTGCCAGCACCGCCTCAGGACACTCTGGGGCCAACGTCCTGACTTTC. Its translation is CASTASGHSGANVLTF.

This chain links TRBV9 with TRBJ2-2; D remains ambiguous. Trimming took 0 bases from V and 5 from J, leaving 11 bases between them. The CDR3 has 15 amino acids. Germline assignment: CDR1 SGDLS and CDR2 YYNGEE. In DNA form, the CDR3 reads TGTGCCAGCAGCGTAGGTTCGACACCGACCGGGGAGCTGTTTTTT. It is translated as CASSVGSTPTGELFF.

The rearrangement links TRBV4-2 to TRBJ2-5; the match to TRBD2 covers 9 bases. After removal of 3 bases from V and 1 base from J, the junction contained 9 bases not matched to a gene. This CDR3 comprises 17 residues. CDR1 and CDR2 (germline): LGHNA, YNFKEQ. The CDR3 is CASSHAVLLAGQETQYF. DNA of the CDR3: TGTGCCAGCAGCCATGCCGTCTTACTAGCGGGCCAAGAGACCCAGTACTTC.

The chain employs TRBV5-1 and TRBJ1-4, with TRBD1 matching over 10 bases. In germline, CDR1 is SGHRS, CDR2 YFSETQ. This CDR3 contains 15 residues. J lost 8 bases, V lost 4 bases, and 8 bases had no gene match. In DNA, the CDR3 is TGCGCCAGCAGCCAGGTCGGACAGGGGGTAGAAAAACTGTTTTTT. It yields the protein CASSQVGQGVEKLFF.